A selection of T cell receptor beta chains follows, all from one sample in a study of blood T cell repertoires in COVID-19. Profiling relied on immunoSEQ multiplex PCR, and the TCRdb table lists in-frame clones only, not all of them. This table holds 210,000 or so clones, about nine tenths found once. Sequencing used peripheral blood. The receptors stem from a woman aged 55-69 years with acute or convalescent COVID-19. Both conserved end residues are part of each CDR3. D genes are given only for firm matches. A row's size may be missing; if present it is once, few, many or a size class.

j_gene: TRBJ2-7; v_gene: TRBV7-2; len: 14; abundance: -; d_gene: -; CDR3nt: TGTGCCAGCAGCTTAGCGGTGGGGGGCTACGAGCAGTACTTC; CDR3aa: CASSLAVGGYEQYF
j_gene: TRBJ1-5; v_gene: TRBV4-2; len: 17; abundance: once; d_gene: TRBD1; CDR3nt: TGTGCCAGCAGCCAACCGGGACAGGGGAGTAGGAATCAGCCCCAGCATTTT; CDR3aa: CASSQPGQGSRNQPQHF
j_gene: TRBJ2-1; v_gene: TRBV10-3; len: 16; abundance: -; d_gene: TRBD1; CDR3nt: TGTGCCATCAGTGACCCGACCGGGACAGGGGGCCATGAGCAGTTCTTC; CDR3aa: CAISDPTGTGGHEQFF
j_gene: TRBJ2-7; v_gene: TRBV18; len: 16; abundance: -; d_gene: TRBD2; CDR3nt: TGTGCCAGCTCACCGGCGGCTAGCGGGAGTCGGGACGAGCAGTACTTC; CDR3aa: CASSPAASGSRDEQYF
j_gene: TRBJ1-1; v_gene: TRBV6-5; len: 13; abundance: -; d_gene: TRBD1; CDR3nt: TGTGCCAGCAGGACCTGGACAGGGGCTGAAGCTTTCTTT; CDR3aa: CASRTWTGAEAFF
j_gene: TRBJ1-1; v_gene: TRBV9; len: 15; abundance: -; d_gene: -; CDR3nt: TGTGCCAGCAGCGTAGAGTCCCAGGGTCGGACTGAAGCTTTCTTT; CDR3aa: CASSVESQGRTEAFF
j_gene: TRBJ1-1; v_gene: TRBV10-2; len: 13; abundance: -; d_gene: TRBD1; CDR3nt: TGCGCCAGCAGTTCTACAGGGGGCACTGAAGCTTTCTTT; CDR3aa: CASSSTGGTEAFF
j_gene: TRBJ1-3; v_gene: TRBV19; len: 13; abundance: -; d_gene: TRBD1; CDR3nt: TGTGCCAGTATACAGGGGTCTGGAAACACCATATATTTT; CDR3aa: CASIQGSGNTIYF
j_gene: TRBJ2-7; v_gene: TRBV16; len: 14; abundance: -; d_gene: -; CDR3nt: TGTGCCAGCAGCCCCTATCGACAGGCCTACGAGCAGTACTTC; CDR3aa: CASSPYRQAYEQYF
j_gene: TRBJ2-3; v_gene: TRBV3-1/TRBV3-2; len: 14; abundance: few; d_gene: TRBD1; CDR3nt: TGTGCCAGCAGCCTTGGGACAGCCACAGATACGCAGTATTTT; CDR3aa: CASSLGTATDTQYF
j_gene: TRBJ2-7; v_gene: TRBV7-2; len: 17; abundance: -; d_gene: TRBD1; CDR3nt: TGTGCCAGCAGCTTATCAGGGACAGGCCCCCTCTCCTACGAGCAGTACTTC; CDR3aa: CASSLSGTGPLSYEQYF
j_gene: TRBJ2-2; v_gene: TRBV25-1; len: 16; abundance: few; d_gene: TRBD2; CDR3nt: TGTGCCAGCAGTGGCCTAGCGGGAGGGAAAACCGGGGAGCTGTTTTTT; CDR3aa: CASSGLAGGKTGELFF
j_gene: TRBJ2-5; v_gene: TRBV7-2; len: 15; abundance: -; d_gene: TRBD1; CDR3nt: TGTGCCAGCAGCCTGGCCGGGACAGCGCAAGAGACCCAGTACTTC; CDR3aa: CASSLAGTAQETQYF
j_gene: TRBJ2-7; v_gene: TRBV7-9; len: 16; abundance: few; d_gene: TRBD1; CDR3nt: TGTGCCAGCAGCTTAAGGGGGACAGGAAAGCCCTACGAGCAGTACTTC; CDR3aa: CASSLRGTGKPYEQYF
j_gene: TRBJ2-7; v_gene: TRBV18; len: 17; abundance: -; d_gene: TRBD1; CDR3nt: TGTGCCAGCTCACCACAAGGTCCCGGGACAGTCCCCTACGAGCAGTACTTC; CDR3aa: CASSPQGPGTVPYEQYF
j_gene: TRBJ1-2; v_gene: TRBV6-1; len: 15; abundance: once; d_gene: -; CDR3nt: TGTGCCAGCAGTGAAGGAAACAACAGGGTCTATGGCTACACCTTC; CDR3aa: CASSEGNNRVYGYTF
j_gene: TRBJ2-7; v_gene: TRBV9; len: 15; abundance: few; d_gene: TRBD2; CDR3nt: TGTGCCAGCAGCCCCCGGCTAGCGGGAGTCGGGGAGCAGTACTTC; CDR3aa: CASSPRLAGVGEQYF
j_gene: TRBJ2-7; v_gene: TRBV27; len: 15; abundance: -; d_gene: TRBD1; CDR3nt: TGTGCCAGCAGTTCGAAGCCGGGACAGGCCTACGAGCAGTACTTC; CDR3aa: CASSSKPGQAYEQYF
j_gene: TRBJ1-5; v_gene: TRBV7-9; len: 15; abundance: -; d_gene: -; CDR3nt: TGTGCCAGCAGCTCACTAACTGGAAGCAATCAGCCCCAGCATTTT; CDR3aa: CASSSLTGSNQPQHF
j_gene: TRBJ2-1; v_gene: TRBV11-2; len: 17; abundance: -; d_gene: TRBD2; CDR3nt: TGTGCCAGCAGCTCCCGTCGGATAGCGGGAGAGAAGGATGAGCAGTTCTTC; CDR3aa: CASSSRRIAGEKDEQFF
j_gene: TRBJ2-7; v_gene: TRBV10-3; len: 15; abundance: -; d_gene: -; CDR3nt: TGTGCCATCAGACGTGACAGCACAAACTCCTACGAGCAGTACTTC; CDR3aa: CAIRRDSTNSYEQYF
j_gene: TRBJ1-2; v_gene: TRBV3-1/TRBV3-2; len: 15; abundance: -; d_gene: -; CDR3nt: TGTGCCAGCAGCCAAGGGGGCAGGGCGAAGGATGGCTACACCTTC; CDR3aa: CASSQGGRAKDGYTF
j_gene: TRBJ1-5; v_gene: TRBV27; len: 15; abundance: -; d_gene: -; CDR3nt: TGTGCCAGCAGAGGGGTAGGAGATAGCAATCAGCCCCAGCATTTT; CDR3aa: CASRGVGDSNQPQHF
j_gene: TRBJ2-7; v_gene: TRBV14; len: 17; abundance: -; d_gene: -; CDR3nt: TGTGCCAGCAGCACGAGTTGGACAGAGAGAAGGATGGACGAGCAGTACTTC; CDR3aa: CASSTSWTERRMDEQYF
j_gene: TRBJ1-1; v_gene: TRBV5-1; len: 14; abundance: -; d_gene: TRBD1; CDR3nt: TGCGCCAGCAGCTTGACAGGGGTCATATCTGAAGCTTTCTTT; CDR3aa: CASSLTGVISEAFF
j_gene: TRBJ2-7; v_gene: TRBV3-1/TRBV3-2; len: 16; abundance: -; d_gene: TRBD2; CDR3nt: TGTGCCAGCAGCCCCCGAGGGACTAGCGGGAGATACGAGCAGTACTTC; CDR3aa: CASSPRGTSGRYEQYF
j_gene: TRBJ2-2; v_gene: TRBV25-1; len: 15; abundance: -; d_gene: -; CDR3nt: TGTGCCAGCAGTGGCCCCGCTAGCCGGGGCGGGGAGCTGTTTTTT; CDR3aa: CASSGPASRGGELFF
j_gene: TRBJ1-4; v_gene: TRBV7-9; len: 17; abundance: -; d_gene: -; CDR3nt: TGTGCCAGCAGCTTAGGGGGCCGAATATCGGCTAATGAAAAACTGTTTTTT; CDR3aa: CASSLGGRISANEKLFF
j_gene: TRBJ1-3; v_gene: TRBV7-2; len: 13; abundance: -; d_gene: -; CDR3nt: TGTGCCAGCAGTACATTCACTGGAAACACCATATATTTT; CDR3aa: CASSTFTGNTIYF
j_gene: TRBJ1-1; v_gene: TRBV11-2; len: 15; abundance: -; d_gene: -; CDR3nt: TGTGCCAGCAGCTTATCTAGCCAGATTAAAACTGAAGCTTTCTTT; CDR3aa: CASSLSSQIKTEAFF
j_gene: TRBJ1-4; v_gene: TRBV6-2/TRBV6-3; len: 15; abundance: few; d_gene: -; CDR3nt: TGTGCCAGCAGTACCCGGGAGGGCCCGAATGAAAAACTGTTTTTT; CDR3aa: CASSTREGPNEKLFF
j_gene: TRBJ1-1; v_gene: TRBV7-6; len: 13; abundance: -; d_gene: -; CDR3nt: TGTGCCAGCAGCTTAGCCTTGAACACTGAAGCTTTCTTT; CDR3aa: CASSLALNTEAFF
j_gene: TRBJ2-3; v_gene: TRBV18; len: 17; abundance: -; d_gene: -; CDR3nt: TGTGCCAGCTCACCACCCACCGGGGACTGGGTCAAGGATACGCAGTATTTT; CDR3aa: CASSPPTGDWVKDTQYF
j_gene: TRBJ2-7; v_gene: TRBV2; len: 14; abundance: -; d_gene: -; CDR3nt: TGTGCCAGCAGGGAAGGGACTTCCCTTTACGAGCAGTACTTC; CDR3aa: CASREGTSLYEQYF
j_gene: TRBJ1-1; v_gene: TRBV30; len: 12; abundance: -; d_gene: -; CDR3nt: TGTGCCTGGACGGGAGGAATCACTGAAGCTTTCTTT; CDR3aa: CAWTGGITEAFF
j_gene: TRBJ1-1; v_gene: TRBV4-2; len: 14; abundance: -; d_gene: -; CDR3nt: TGTGCCAGCAGCCAGCCGAGAAGTAGCACTGAAGCTTTCTTT; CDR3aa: CASSQPRSSTEAFF
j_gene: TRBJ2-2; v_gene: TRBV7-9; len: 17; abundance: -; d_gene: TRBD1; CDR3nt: TGTGCCAGCAGCTCCGATTGGACAGGGGGCCACACCGGGGAGCTGTTTTTT; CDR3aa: CASSSDWTGGHTGELFF
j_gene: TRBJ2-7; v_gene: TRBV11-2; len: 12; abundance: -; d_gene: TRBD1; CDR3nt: TGTGCCAGCAGCCAAGACAGGGGCGAGCAGTACTTC; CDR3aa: CASSQDRGEQYF
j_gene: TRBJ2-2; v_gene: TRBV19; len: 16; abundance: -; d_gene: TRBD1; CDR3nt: TGTGCCAGTACCCCTCCGGGGACAGGAAACACCGGGGAGCTGTTTTTT; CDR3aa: CASTPPGTGNTGELFF
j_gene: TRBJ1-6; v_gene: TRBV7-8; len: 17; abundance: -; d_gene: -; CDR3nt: TGTGCCAGCACCCCTAGGGTCGTCCGGGGTATTGGATCACCCCTCCACTTT; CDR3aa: CASTPRVVRGIGSPLHF
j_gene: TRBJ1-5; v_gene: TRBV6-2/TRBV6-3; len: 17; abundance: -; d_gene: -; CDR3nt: TGTGCCAGCAGTTACTCTCGGCAGCGTTATAGCAATCAGCCCCAGCATTTT; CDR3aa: CASSYSRQRYSNQPQHF
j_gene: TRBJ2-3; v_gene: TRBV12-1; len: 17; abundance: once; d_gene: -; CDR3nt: TGTGCCAGCAGCCAAACTAGCGGGAGGGCCGGGGGAGATACGCAGTATTTT; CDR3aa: CASSQTSGRAGGDTQYF
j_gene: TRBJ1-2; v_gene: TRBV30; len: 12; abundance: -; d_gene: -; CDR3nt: TGTGCCTGGAGTGGAGGGGGGGTAGGCTACACCTTC; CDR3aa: CAWSGGGVGYTF
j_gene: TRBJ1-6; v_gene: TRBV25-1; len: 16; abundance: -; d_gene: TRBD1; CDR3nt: TGTGCCACCTCGAGGAGGGCAGGGGGTATCGATTCACCCCTCCACTTT; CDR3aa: CATSRRAGGIDSPLHF
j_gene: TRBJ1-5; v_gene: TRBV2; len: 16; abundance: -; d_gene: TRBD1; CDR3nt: TGTGCCATCAGATCCGGACAGGGGAATAGCAATCAGCCCCAGCATTTT; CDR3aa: CAIRSGQGNSNQPQHF
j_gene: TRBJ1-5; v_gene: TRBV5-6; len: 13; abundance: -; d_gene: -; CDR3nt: TGTGCCAGCAGCTCCTACCCTGATCAGCCCCAGCATTTT; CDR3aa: CASSSYPDQPQHF
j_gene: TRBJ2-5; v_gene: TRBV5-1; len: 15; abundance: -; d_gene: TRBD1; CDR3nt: TGCGCCAGCAGCTTGGTTGCAGGGGGCGAACAGACCCAGTACTTC; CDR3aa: CASSLVAGGEQTQYF
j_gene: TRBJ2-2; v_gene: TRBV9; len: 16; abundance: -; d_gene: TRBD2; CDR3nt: TGTGCCAGCAGCGTAGTACGAGCGGGAGCGGCCGGGGAGCTGTTTTTT; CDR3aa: CASSVVRAGAAGELFF
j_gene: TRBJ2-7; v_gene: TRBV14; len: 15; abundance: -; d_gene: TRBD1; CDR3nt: TGTGCCAGCAGCCTTTACCGGGACAGGGTCCACGAGCAGTACTTC; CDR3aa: CASSLYRDRVHEQYF
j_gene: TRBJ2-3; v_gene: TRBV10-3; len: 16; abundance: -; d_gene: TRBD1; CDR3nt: TGTGCCATCAGTGAGTCTGGGGACAGGGGAACAGATACGCAGTATTTT; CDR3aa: CAISESGDRGTDTQYF
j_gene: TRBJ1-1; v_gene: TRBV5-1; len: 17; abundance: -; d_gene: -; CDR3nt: TGCGCCAGCAGCCGTATGGGAGTAGGGATTATGGACACTGAAGCTTTCTTT; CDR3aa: CASSRMGVGIMDTEAFF
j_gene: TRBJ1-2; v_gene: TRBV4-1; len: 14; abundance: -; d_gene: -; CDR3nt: TGCGCCAGCAGCCAACCCGACAGAGTCTATGGCTACACCTTC; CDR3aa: CASSQPDRVYGYTF
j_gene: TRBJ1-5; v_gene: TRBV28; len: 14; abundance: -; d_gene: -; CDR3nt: TGTGCCAGCAGACCTCAGGGGAGCAATCAGCCCCAGCATTTT; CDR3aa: CASRPQGSNQPQHF
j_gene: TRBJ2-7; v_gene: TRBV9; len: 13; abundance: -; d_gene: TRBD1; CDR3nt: TGTGCCAGCAGCGCTCGGACAGGGCTCGAGCAGTACTTC; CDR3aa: CASSARTGLEQYF
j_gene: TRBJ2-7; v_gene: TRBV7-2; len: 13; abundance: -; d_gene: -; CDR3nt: TGTGCCAGCAGCCGGGGTCCTACTAACGAGCAGTACTTC; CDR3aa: CASSRGPTNEQYF